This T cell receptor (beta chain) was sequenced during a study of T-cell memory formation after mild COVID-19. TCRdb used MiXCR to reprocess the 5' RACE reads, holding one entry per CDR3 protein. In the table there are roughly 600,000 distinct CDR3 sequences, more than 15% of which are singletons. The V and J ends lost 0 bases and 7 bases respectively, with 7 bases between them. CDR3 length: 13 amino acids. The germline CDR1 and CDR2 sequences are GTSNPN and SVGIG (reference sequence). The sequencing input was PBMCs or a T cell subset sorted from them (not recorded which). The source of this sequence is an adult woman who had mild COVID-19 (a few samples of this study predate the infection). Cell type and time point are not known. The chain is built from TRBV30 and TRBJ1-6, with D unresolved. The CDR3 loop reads CAWSVSGNSPLHF. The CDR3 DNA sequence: TGTGCCTGGAGTGTAAGCGGAAATTCACCCCTCCACTTT. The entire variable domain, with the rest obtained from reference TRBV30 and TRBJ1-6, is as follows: SQTIHQWPATLVQPVGSPLSLECTVEGTSNPNLYWYRQAAGRGLQLLFYSVGIGQISSEVPQNLSASRPQDRQFILSSKKLLLSDSGFYLCAWSVSGNSPLHFGNGTRLTVT.